The clone carrying this T cell receptor beta chain was seen a few times. The CDR3 consists of 18 residues. CDR1 and CDR2 (germline): MGHRA, YSYEKL. The V gene end was trimmed by 3 bases and the J gene end by 5 bases; junction bases not matched to a gene: 9. The record originates from a study of blood T cell repertoires in COVID-19. Study-level information: Specimens from acute and convalescent COVID-19 originated in the United States, Italy and Spain.

The method was immunoSEQ multiplex PCR; TCRdb's version includes in-frame clones alone and lacks a portion of them. The sample shows 200,000 to 300,000 clones, roughly 86% of them seen only once. The gene calls are TRBV4-1 and TRBJ2-2; TRBD2 matches at 13 bases. The origin of this receptor is a woman aged 55-69 years with COVID-19, enrolled during active disease. Sequenced sample: peripheral blood. In DNA, the CDR3 is TGCGCCAGCAGCCATGGAGGACTAGCGGGAGTTGGAACCGGGGAGCTGTTTTTT. Its translation is CASSHGGLAGVGTGELFF.